Shown below are 5 T cell receptor beta chains from a single sample sequenced in a study of blood T cell repertoires in COVID-19. The assay was immunoSEQ multiplex PCR, and TCRdb's table has in-frame clones only and misses some. The profile covers about 230,000 clones, with around 88% appearing a single time and 2.5% taken by the ten largest. Input material: PBMCs or T cells enriched from blood (not recorded which). These receptors were collected from a woman aged 35 to 49 with acute COVID-19.

This clone occurred a few times. The J gene is TRBJ2-2, the V gene TRBV5-4, with D maybe TRBD2 (5 bases). The CDR3 loop spans 12 amino acids. The V end lost 6 bases, the J end lost 5 bases, and 8 bases lay between the germline ends. Germline CDR1 SGHNT, CDR2 YYREEE (reference sequence). The CDR3: CASNAGTGELFF. The CDR3 nucleotides read TGTGCCAGCAACGCGGGTACCGGGGAGCTGTTTTTT.

This clone was counted a few times. V gene TRBV7-9 combines with J gene TRBJ2-5, with a tentative D call TRBD2 (5 bases). Deletions cut 4 bases from V and 5 bases from J, with 17 bases between. The CDR3 is made up of 15 amino acids. Germline CDR1 is SEHNR and CDR2 is FQNEAQ (reference sequence). The DNA of the CDR3 is TGTGCCAGCAGCTCGAGGACCGGGGATTGGGAGACCCAGTACTTC. It translates to CASSSRTGDWETQYF.

The CDR3, as DNA: TGTGCCAGCAGCTTAAGGGGGCTCGAGCAGTACGTC. Translated: CASSLRGLEQYV. The chain joins TRBV7-9 to TRBJ2-7; 7 bases agree with TRBD1. The germline CDR1 and CDR2 sequences are SEHNR and FQNEAQ (reference sequence). J was trimmed by 6 bases and V by 2 bases; bases with no gene match: 1. CDR3 length: 12 residues.

The chain couples TRBV27 to TRBJ1-1; D is unresolved. This CDR3 is built from 13 residues. The germline V gene encodes CDR1 MNHEY and CDR2 SMNVEV (reference sequence). V was trimmed by 2 bases and J by 6 bases, leaving 10 bases between them. The CDR3 DNA follows: TGTGCCAGCAGTTTAGGAGGGCCCGCTGAAGCTTTCTTT. Translated, it gives CASSLGGPAEAFF.

The chain has TRBV1 and TRBJ2-1; the D call in the table, TRBD2, was not verified against the DNA. TRBV1 counts as a pseudogene. CDR3 length equals 15 residues. This CDR3 is CTSRGGGPAGFEQFF. In DNA form, the CDR3 reads TGCACCAGCAGGGGCGGGGGGCCGGCCGGTTTTGAGCAGTTCTTC.